This T cell receptor (beta chain) was observed in a study of blood T cell repertoires in COVID-19. Looking at the study overall: Material from acute and convalescent COVID-19 was sourced from the United States, Italy and Spain.

Clones were read by immunoSEQ multiplex PCR, and TCRdb kept only the in-frame ones, dropping some. In the table there are roughly 380,000 clones, roughly 86% of which are singletons. The CDR3 sequence is 14 residues long. Looked up from germline, CDR1 is MNHEY and CDR2 is SVGAGI. V shed 6 bases, J shed 5 bases, and the junction held 9 bases outside the gene matches. Participants came from around 25 US areas, aged about 18 to 90 years. The rearrangement uses TRBV6-5 and TRBJ2-5, with 7 bases that match TRBD2. The receptor comes from a woman between 25 and 40 years old who had been exposed to COVID-19. Sequenced sample: PBMCs or T cells enriched from blood (not recorded which). The CDR3 loop is CASSLVGRDETQYF. CDR3 nucleotide sequence: TGTGCCAGCAGCTTGGTGGGGAGGGATGAGACCCAGTACTTC.